Each of the 9 T cell receptor beta chains below was sequenced from the same sample in a study of T cell changes during pregnancy in multiple sclerosis. Assay: immunoSEQ multiplex PCR; the TCRdb copy retains only in-frame clones and omits some. Of some 85,000 clones detected, 85% to 95% appear once; the ten largest clones hold about 0.8%. This material consisted of peripheral blood, taken in the third trimester of pregnancy. The receptors derive from a female donor with multiple sclerosis, enrolled in a pregnancy study.

The genes are TRBV6-6 and TRBJ2-3, with 12 bases that match TRBD2. J lost 0 bases, V lost 6 bases, and 4 bases had no gene match. The CDR3 has 16 residues. Germline CDR1 is MNHNY and CDR2 is SVGAGI (reference sequence). The CDR3, as DNA: TGTGCCAGCAGCCAAGGGACTAGCGGGAGCACAGATACGCAGTATTTT. This codes for CASSQGTSGSTDTQYF.

This rearrangement joins TRBV28 to TRBJ1-2; D unclear. V gave up 2 bases and J gave up 1 base, with 11 bases separating them. Germline assignment: CDR1 MDHEN and CDR2 SYDVKM. The CDR3 spans 15 residues. The CDR3 DNA sequence: TGTGCCAGCAGTTTAACGGGATCGGGTAACTATGGCTACACCTTC. Translation: CASSLTGSGNYGYTF.

The V gene is TRBV7-8, the J gene TRBJ2-6; a weak D match, TRBD2 (6 bases). Germline assignment: CDR1 SGHVS and CDR2 FQNEAQ. Deletions cut 3 bases from V and 0 bases from J, with 15 bases between. This CDR3 contains 18 residues. CDR3 sequence: CASSLYRGTPSGANVLTF. In DNA form, the CDR3 reads TGTGCCAGCAGCTTGTACCGCGGGACTCCCTCTGGGGCCAACGTCCTGACTTTC. Together with reference TRBV7-8 and TRBJ2-6, the CDR3 gives the full variable domain: GAGVSQSPRYKVAKRGQDVALRCDPISGHVSLFWYQQALGQGPEFLTYFQNEAQLDKSGLPSDRFFAERPEGSVSTLKIQRTQQEDSAVYLCASSLYRGTPSGANVLTFGAGSRLTVL.

This clone appeared once. The V and J genes are TRBV7-9 and TRBJ2-7, with TRBD1 matching 11 bases. Germline lookup yields CDR1 SEHNR and CDR2 FQNEAQ (reference sequence). J gave up 5 bases and V 5 bases, and 11 bases lay outside the gene matches. This CDR3 is built from 16 residues. This CDR3 reads CASSKSWTGGPNEQYF. For the CDR3, the DNA is TGTGCCAGCAGCAAAAGCTGGACAGGGGGCCCGAACGAGCAGTACTTC.

The rearrangement uses TRBV30 and TRBJ2-5, with 8 bases lining up with TRBD2. V was pared by 3 bases and J by 4 bases, with 4 bases of the junction left unmatched. The CDR3 extends over 13 amino acids. The germline V gene encodes CDR1 GTSNPN and CDR2 SVGIG (reference sequence). The CDR3: CAWRRLAGETQYF. The CDR3 bases are TGTGCCTGGAGGAGGCTAGCGGGAGAGACCCAGTACTTC. Complete variable domain (other parts from reference TRBV30 and TRBJ2-5): SQTIHQWPATLVQPVGSPLSLECTVEGTSNPNLYWYRQAAGRGLQLLFYSVGIGQISSEVPQNLSASRPQDRQFILSSKKLLLSDSGFYLCAWRRLAGETQYFGPGTRLLVL.

This rearrangement joins TRBV5-1 to TRBJ2-1; D perhaps matches TRBD1 (6 bases). Per the germline V gene, CDR1 is SGHRS and CDR2 is YFSETQ. Trimming shortened V by 0 bases and J by 1 base, and 8 bases separated the two germline ends. The CDR3 is made up of 15 amino acids. The CDR3: CASSLEGTSYNEQFF. CDR3 nucleotide sequence: TGCGCCAGCAGCTTGGAAGGGACATCCTACAATGAGCAGTTCTTC.

The chain has TRBV7-2 and TRBJ1-4; possible D gene TRBD1, 6 bases. Germline V gives CDR1 SGHTA, CDR2 FQGNSA. V dropped 0 bases and J dropped 8 bases, with 16 bases sitting between them. The CDR3 sequence is 16 residues long. Here the CDR3 reads CASSLAQGIFQEKLFF. For the CDR3, the DNA is TGTGCCAGCAGCTTAGCGCAGGGGATCTTTCAGGAAAAACTGTTTTTT.

This clone was recorded only once. The chain uses TRBV5-6 and TRBJ1-3, with 7 bases that match TRBD1. V lost 1 base, J lost 0 bases, and 7 bases stayed unmatched. The CDR3 has 17 amino acids. The germline V gene has CDR1 SGHDT and CDR2 YYEEEE. DNA of the CDR3: TGTGCCAGCAGCTTGTGGGGACAGACCTACTCTGGAAACACCATATATTTT. As protein: CASSLWGQTYSGNTIYF. Combining the CDR3 with reference TRBV5-6 and TRBJ1-3 gives the whole variable domain DAGVTQSPTHLIKTRGQQVTLRCSPKSGHDTVSWYQQALGQGPQFIFQYYEEEERQRGNFPDRFSGHQFPNYSSELNVNALLLGDSALYLCASSLWGQTYSGNTIYFGEGSWLTVV.

The chain carries TRBV30 and TRBJ2-3, with TRBD1 matching over 10 bases. Per germline, CDR1 GTSNPN and CDR2 SVGIG (reference sequence). The CDR3 has 15 amino acids. Unmatched junction bases numbered 12, after V lost 5 bases and J lost 7 bases. CDR3 in amino acids: CAWGRDRGLKNTQYF. In DNA form, the CDR3 reads TGTGCCTGGGGGAGGGACAGGGGCTTGAAGAATACGCAGTATTTT.